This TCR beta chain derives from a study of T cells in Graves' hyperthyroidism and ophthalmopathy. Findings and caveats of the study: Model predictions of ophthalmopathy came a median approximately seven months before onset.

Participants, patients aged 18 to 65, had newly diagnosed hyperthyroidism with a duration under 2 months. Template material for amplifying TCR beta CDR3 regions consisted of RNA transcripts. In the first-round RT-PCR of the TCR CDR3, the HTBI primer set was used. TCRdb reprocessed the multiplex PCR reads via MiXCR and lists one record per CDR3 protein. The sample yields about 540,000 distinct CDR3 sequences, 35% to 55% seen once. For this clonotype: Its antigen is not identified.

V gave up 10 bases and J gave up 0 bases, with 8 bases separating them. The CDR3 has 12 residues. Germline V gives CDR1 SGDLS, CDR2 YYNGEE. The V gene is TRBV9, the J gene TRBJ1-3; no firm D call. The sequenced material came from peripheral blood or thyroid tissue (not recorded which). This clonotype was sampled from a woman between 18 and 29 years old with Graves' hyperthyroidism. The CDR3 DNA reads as TGTGCCCCCCAGAGCTCTGGAAACACCATATATTTT. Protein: CAPQSSGNTIYF. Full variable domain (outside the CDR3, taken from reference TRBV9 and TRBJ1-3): DSGVTQTPKHLITATGQRVTLRCSPRSGDLSVYWYQQSLDQGLQFLIQYYNGEERAKGNILERFSAQQFPDLHSELNLSSLELGDSALYFCAPQSSGNTIYFGEGSWLTVV.